The 7 T cell receptor beta chains in this list originate from one sample, sequenced in a study of regulatory T cells in long-lasting Graves disease. Sample time point: newly diagnosed GD, antithyroid drugs for less than 3 months. PBMCs provided the RNA from which the TCR library was made. Combining iRepertoire HTBI primers with Arm-PCR of CDR3 regions, the authors built TCR beta libraries. MiXCR, applied by TCRdb to the multiplex PCR reads, yields one record per CDR3 protein. The sample contains hundreds of thousands of distinct CDR3 sequences, roughly 17% of which appear only once. The same sample was also used in a study of T cells in Graves' hyperthyroidism and ophthalmopathy.

The starting material was peripheral blood mononuclear cells (PBMCs), obtained at new diagnosis, from a patient treated with antithyroid drugs. Receptors were obtained from a woman in her 30s with Graves disease.

V gene TRBV18 combines with J gene TRBJ2-5; 9 positions agree with TRBD2. The J call may be mistaken, given a closer DNA end match to TRBJ2-1. Germline V lookup: CDR1 KGHSH, CDR2 LQKENI. The CDR3 spans 15 residues. For the CDR3, the DNA is TGTGCCAGCTCACCAGTAGCGGGAGCTTTGGATGAGCAGTTCTTC. Translation gives CASSPVAGALDEQFF.

This sequence joins TRBV4-1 and TRBJ2-7; 7 nucleotides match TRBD2. The CDR3 is 18 residues long. Losses at the gene ends were 1 base for V and 3 bases for J; bases not matched to a gene: 15. The germline CDR1 and CDR2 sequences are MGHRA and YSYEKL. This chain's CDR3 is CASSQARMTSSVHYEQYF. Written as DNA, the CDR3 is TGCGCCAGCAGCCAAGCGAGGATGACTAGCTCTGTGCACTACGAGCAGTACTTC.

This clonotype was seen at least ten times. V is TRBV6-1 and J is TRBJ1-1; 7 bases align to TRBD1. The CDR3 length is 14 residues. Germline lookup yields CDR1 MNHNS and CDR2 SASEGT. V gave up 4 bases and J gave up 5 bases; unmatched junction bases: 7. CDR3 nucleotides: TGTGCCAGCAGTGGGACGACAGGGCGGACTGAAGCTTTCTTT. Translating gives CASSGTTGRTEAFF.

This clonotype was detected many times. The chain links TRBV27 to TRBJ2-3, with D maybe TRBD2 (6 bases). In germline, CDR1 is MNHEY, CDR2 SMNVEV (reference sequence). V was clipped by 4 bases and J by 4 bases, with 18 bases between them. This CDR3 contains 16 residues. DNA of the CDR3: TGTGCCAGCAGTTCCTTCTTCAGGAGGGCCTCAGATACGCAGTATTTT. This translates into CASSSFFRRASDTQYF.

The genes are TRBV20-1 and TRBJ1-1, with 7 bases that match TRBD1. The CDR3 sequence is 13 residues long. Germline CDR1 and CDR2: DFQATT and SNEGSKA (reference sequence). CDR3 protein: CSPGQGGNTEAFF. CDR3 nucleotide sequence: TGCAGCCCCGGCCAGGGGGGGAACACTGAAGCTTTCTTT.

Points on this clonotype: The junction shows a germline mismatch at one end, possibly a read error. The J gene is TRBJ2-1, the V gene TRBV24-1; D is unresolved. This CDR3 spans 13 amino acids. The germline V gene has CDR1 KGHDR and CDR2 SFDVKD. CDR3: CATSDWYVDERFF. In nucleotides, the CDR3 is TGTGCCACCAGTGATTGGTACGTCGATGAGCGGTTCTTC.

The rearrangement uses TRBV3-1 and TRBJ1-5; D remains unclear. Germline V gene sequence: CDR1 LGHDT, CDR2 YNNKEL (reference sequence). Trimming took off 2 bases at V and 5 bases at J, with 7 bases between the two ends. This CDR3 region has 13 residues. CDR3 region: CASSQRRDQPQHF. Here the CDR3 DNA reads TGTGCCAGCAGCCAAAGGAGGGATCAGCCCCAGCATTTT. Using reference TRBV3-1 and TRBJ1-5 for the parts outside the CDR3, the full variable domain is DTAVSQTPKYLVTQMGNDKSIKCEQNLGHDTMYWYKQDSKKFLKIMFSYNNKELIINETVPNRFSPKSPDKAHLNLHINSLELGDSAVYFCASSQRRDQPQHFGDGTRLSIL.